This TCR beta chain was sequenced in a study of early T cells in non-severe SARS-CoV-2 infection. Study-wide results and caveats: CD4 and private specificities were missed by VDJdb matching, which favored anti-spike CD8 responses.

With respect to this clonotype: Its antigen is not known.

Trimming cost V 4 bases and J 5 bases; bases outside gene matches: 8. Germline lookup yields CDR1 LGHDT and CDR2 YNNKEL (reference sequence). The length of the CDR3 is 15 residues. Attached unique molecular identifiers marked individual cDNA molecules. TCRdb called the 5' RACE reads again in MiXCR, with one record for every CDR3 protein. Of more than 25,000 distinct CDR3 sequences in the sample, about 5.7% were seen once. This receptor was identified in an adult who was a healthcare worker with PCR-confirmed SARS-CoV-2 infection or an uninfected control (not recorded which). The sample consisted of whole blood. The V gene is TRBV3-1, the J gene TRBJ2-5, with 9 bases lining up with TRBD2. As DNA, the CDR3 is TGTGCCAGCAGCCCCCGCGGGGGGGCCGCCGAGACCCAGTACTTC. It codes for CASSPRGGAAETQYF.